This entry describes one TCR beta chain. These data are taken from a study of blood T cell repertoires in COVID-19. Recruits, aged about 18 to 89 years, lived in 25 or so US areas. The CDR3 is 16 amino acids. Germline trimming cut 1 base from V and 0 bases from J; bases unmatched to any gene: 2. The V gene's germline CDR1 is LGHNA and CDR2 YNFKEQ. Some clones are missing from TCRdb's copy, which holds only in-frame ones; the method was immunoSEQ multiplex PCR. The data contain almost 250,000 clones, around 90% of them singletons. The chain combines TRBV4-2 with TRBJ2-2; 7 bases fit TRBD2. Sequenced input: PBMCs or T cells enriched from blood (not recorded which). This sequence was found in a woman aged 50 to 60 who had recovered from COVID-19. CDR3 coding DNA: TGTGCCAGCAGCCAAGGAGCGGGACCGAACACCGGGGAGCTGTTTTTT. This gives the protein CASSQGAGPNTGELFF.